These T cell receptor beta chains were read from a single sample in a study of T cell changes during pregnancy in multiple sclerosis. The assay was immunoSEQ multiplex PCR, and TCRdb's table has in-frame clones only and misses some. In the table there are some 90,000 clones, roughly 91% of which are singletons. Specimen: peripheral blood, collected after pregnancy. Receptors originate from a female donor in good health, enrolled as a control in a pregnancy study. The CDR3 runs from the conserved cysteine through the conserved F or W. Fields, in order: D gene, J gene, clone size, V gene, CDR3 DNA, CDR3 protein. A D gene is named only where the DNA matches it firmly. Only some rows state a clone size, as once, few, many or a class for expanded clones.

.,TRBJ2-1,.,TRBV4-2,TGTGCCAGCAGCCAAGATCGTCTAGCACCCTACAATGAGCAGTTCTTC,CASSQDRLAPYNEQFF
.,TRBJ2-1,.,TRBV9,TGTGCCAGCGGACCGGCAGGGGAAACTTACAGTGAGCAGTTCTTC,CASGPAGETYSEQFF
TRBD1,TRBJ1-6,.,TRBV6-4,TGTGCCAGCAGCCGGACAGGGATAAATTCACCCCTCCACTTT,CASSRTGINSPLHF
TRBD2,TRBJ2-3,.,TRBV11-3,TGTGCCAGCAGCTTACGGGAGGGGGGAGGCACAGATACGCAGTATTTT,CASSLREGGGTDTQYF
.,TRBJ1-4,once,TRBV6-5,TGTGCCAGCAGTTACCTAAACCCCGGGGAAAAACTGTTTTTT,CASSYLNPGEKLFF
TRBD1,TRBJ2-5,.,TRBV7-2,TGTGCCAGCAGCTTAGCCGGGACAGTGGGAGAGACCCAGTACTTC,CASSLAGTVGETQYF
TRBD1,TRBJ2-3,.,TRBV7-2,TGTGCCAGCAGCTTTATGACAGGGGGCACAGATACGCAGTATTTT,CASSFMTGGTDTQYF
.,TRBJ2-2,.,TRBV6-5,TGTGCCAGCAGATTAACCGGGGAGCTGTTTTTT,CASRLTGELFF
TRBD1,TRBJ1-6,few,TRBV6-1,TGTGCCAGCAGTGAATTTGACAGGGTTGGGTCACCCCTCCACTTT,CASSEFDRVGSPLHF
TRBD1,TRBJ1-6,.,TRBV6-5,TGTGCCAGCAGTCGGGACAGGGATAATTCACCCCTCCACTTT,CASSRDRDNSPLHF
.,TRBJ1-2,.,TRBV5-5,TGTGCCAGCAGCTTGGACGGACTATCTACTGGAGGCTACACCTTC,CASSLDGLSTGGYTF
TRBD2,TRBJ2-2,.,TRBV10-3,TGTGCCAGCAATAGCGGGGGGGGTACCGGGGAGCTGTTTTTT,CASNSGGGTGELFF
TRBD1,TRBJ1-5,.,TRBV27,TGTGCCAGCAGGGTACAGGGGAATCAGCCCCAGCATTTT,CASRVQGNQPQHF
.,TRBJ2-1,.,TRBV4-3,TGCGCCAGCAGCCAAGAAGGAGCGGGTAGCTACAATGAGCAGTTCTTC,CASSQEGAGSYNEQFF
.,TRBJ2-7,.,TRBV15,TGTGCCACCAGCAGAGGGACAAAAGCCTACGAGCAGTACTTC,CATSRGTKAYEQYF
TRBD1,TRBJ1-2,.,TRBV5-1,TGCGCCAGCAGCTCCCCGACAGGGAGGAATGGCTACACCTTC,CASSSPTGRNGYTF
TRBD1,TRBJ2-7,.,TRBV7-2,TGTGCCAGCAGCGCAGACAGGGGGGTGTCCTACGAGCAGTACTTC,CASSADRGVSYEQYF
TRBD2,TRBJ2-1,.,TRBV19,TGTGCCAGTACCCTGGGGGGGAAAGGCTCCTACAATGAGCAGTTCTTC,CASTLGGKGSYNEQFF
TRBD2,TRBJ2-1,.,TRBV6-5,TGTGCCAGCAGTTCGGCGGGGGGCCCCCCCAATGAGCAGTTCTTC,CASSSAGGPPNEQFF
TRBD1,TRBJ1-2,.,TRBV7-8,TGTGCCAGCAGCTTAGCCCCCACGGGACAGGGAGACTATGGCTACACCTTC,CASSLAPTGQGDYGYTF